This T cell receptor (beta chain) was retrieved from a study of cytomegalovirus exposure and HLA in healthy donors. Study-level findings and limits: Exclusion applied to some V segments, including TRBV6-2 and TRBV6-3, as they were indistinguishable. In a later analysis, CMV-associated beta chains were mostly HLA-associated, it appeared. A later analysis showed that HLA-associated TCR beta chains had undergone more clonal expansion than equally common others.

Primers included in the PCR were 60 Vbeta and 13 Jbeta primers. Sequencing was performed with immunoSEQ multiplex PCR; in TCRdb, only in-frame clones are kept and a portion is missing. Of more than 150,000 clones listed, about 90% are singletons. CDR1 MGHRA and CDR2 YSYEKL come from the germline V gene. V lost 2 bases to trimming and J lost 8 bases; unmatched junction nucleotides: 7. This CDR3 has 15 residues. Only one count was recorded for this clone. Its target is unknown. This TCR came from a girl under three years old in good health and CMV-seronegative. The rearrangement joins TRBV4-1 to TRBJ2-5; 11 positions agree with TRBD2. Specimen: PBMCs. CDR3 protein: CASSQPRLAGRTQYF. The CDR3 region has the DNA TGCGCCAGCAGCCAACCTCGACTAGCGGGGCGAACCCAGTACTTC.